This paragraph reports one T cell receptor (beta chain). Germline CDR1 reads SNHLY; CDR2 reads FYNNEI. There are 12 residues in the CDR3. Trimming pared 4 bases from V and 6 bases from J, leaving 10 bases between. This sample is drawn from a study of cytomegalovirus exposure and HLA in healthy donors. Primers for the PCR totalled 60 Vbeta and 13 Jbeta. The assay was immunoSEQ multiplex PCR, and TCRdb's table has in-frame clones only and misses some. The data contain about 200,000 clones, about 80% of them singletons. The clonotype originates from a man younger than 30 in good health and CMV-seronegative. This chain connects TRBV2 to TRBJ2-7; tentatively, D is TRBD1 (6 bases). Sequenced sample: PBMCs. The CDR3 region is CASSVLGGEQYF. The CDR3 DNA reads as TGTGCCAGCAGTGTATTAGGGGGCGAGCAGTACTTC.